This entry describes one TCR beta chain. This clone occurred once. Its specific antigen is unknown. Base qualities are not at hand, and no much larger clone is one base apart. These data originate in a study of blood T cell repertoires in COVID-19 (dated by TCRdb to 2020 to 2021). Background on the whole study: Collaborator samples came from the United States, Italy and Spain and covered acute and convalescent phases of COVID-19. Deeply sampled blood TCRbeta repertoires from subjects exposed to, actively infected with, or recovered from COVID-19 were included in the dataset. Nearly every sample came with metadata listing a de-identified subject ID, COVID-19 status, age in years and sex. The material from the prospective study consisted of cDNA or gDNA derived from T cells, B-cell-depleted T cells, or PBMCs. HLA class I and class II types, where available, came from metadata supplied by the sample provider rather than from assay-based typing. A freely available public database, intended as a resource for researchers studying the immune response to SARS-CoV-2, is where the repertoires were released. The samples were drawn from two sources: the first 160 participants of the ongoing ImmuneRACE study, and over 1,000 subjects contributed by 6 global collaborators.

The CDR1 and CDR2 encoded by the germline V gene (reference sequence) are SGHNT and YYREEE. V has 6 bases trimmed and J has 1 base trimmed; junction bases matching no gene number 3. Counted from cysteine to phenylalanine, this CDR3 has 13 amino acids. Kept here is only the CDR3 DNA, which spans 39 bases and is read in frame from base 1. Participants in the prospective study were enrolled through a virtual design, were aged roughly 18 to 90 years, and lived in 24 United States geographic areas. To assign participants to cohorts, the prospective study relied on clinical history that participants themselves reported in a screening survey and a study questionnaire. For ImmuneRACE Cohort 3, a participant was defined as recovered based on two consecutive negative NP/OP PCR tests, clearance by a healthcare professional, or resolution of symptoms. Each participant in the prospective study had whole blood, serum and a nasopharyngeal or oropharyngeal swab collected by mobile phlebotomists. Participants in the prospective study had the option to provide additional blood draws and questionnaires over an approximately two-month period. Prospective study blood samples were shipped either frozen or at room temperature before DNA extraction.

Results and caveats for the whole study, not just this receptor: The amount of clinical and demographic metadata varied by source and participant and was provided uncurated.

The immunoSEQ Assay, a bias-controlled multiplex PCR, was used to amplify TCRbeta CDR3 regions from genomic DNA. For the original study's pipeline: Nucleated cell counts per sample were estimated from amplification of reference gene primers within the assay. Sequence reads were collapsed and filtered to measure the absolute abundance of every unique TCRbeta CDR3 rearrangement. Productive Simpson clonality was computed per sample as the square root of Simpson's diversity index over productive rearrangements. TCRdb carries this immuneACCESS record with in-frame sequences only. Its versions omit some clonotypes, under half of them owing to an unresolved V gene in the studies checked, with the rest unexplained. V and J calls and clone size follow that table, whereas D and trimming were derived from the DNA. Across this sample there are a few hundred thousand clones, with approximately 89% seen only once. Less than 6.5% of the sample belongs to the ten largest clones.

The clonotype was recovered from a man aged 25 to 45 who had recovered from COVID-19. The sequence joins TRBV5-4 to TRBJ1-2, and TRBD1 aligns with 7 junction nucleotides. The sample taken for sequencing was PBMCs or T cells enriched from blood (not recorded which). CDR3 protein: CASNWDSNYGYTF. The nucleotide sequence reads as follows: TGTGCCAGCAATTGGGACAGTAACTATGGCTACACCTTC.